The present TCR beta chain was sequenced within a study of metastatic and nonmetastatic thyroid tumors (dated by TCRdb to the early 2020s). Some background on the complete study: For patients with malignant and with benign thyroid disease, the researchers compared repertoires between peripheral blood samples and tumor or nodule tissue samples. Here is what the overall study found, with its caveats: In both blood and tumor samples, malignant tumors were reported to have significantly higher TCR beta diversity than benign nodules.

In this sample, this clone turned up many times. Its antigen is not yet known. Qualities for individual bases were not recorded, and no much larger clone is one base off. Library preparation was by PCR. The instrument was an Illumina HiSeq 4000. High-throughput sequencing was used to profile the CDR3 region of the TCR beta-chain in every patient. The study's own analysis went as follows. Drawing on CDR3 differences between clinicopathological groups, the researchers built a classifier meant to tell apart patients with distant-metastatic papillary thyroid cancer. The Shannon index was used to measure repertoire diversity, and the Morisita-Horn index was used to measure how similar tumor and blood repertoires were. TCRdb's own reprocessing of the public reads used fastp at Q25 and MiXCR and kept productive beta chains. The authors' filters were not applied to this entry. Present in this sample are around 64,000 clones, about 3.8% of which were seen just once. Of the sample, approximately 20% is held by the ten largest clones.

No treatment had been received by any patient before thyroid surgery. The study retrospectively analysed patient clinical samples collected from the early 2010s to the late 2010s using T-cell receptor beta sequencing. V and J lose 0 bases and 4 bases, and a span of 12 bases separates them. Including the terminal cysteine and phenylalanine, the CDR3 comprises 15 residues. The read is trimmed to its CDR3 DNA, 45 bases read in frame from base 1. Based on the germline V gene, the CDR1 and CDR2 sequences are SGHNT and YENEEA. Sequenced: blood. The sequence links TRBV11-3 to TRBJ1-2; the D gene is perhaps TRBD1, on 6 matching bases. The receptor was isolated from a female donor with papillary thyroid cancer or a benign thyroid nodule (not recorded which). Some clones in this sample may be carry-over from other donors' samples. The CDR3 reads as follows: CASSLEPGGVYGYTF. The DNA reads TGTGCCAGCAGCTTAGAACCGGGGGGCGTCTATGGCTACACCTTC. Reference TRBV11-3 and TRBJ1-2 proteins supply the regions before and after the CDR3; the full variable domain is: EAGVVQSPRYKIIEKKQPVAFWCNPISGHNTLYWYLQNLGQGPELLIRYENEEAVDDSQLPKDRFSAERLKGVDSTLKIQPAELGDSAVYLCASSLEPGGVYGYTFGSGTRLTVV.